These 11 T cell receptor beta chains came from one sample sequenced in a study of OX40 agonist ivuxolimab in advanced cancers. Assay: immunoSEQ multiplex PCR; the TCRdb copy retains only in-frame clones and omits some. The repertoire holds tens of thousands of clones, with around 82% as singletons. Source: CD4+ or CD8+ T cells sorted from blood, taken in a trial of the OX40 agonist ivuxolimab. These receptors were collected from an adult with an advanced solid tumor such as melanoma, head and neck, liver or kidney cancer.

This clone showed up just once. CDR3 amino acids: CASSSFHLNTGELFF. The CDR3 coding sequence is TGTGCCAGCAGCTCTTTTCACTTGAACACCGGGGAGCTGTTTTTT. The chain uses TRBV5-6 and TRBJ2-2; D is uncertain. V was pared by 3 bases and J by 1 base, with 10 bases between. Germline V gives CDR1 SGHDT, CDR2 YYEEEE. This CDR3 has 15 amino acids. Variable domain in full (rest from reference TRBV5-6 and TRBJ2-2): DAGVTQSPTHLIKTRGQQVTLRCSPKSGHDTVSWYQQALGQGPQFIFQYYEEEERQRGNFPDRFSGHQFPNYSSELNVNALLLGDSALYLCASSSFHLNTGELFFGEGSRLTVL.

This clone was found once. The V and J genes are TRBV6-1 and TRBJ1-1, with D uncertain. Germline CDR1 is MNHNS and CDR2 is SASEGT. With 7 bases removed from V and 0 bases from J, the gap between germline ends came to 6 bases. The CDR3 is made up of 12 amino acids. CDR3 amino acids: CASKRVNTEAFF. CDR3 bases: TGTGCCAGCAAAAGGGTGAACACTGAAGCTTTCTTT.

The chain couples TRBV28 to TRBJ2-5; 9 nucleotides line up with TRBD1. Germline values: CDR1 MDHEN, CDR2 SYDVKM. The CDR3 loop spans 14 amino acids. V lost 6 bases, J lost 5 bases, and 7 bases stayed unmatched. CDR3 sequence reads: CASRKQGAGETQYF. The CDR3 DNA reads TGTGCCAGCAGGAAACAGGGGGCCGGGGAGACCCAGTACTTC.

The V and J genes are TRBV5-1 and TRBJ1-5, with D possibly TRBD1 on 6 matching bases. This CDR3 region has 16 residues. CDR1 is SGHRS, CDR2 YFSETQ, per germline. The germline V and J ends were trimmed by 0 bases and 2 bases, with 12 bases remaining between them. Here the CDR3 DNA reads TGCGCCAGCAGCTTGGCGGGGGAGGGGGGCAATCAGCCCCAGCATTTT. The encoded protein is CASSLAGEGGNQPQHF.

The chain is built from TRBV19 and TRBJ2-5; D ambiguous. The CDR3 covers 14 residues. Germline V gene lookup returns CDR1 LNHDA and CDR2 SQIVND (reference sequence). V was clipped by 1 base and J by 5 bases, with 11 bases between them. CDR3 amino acids: CASSIGTFLETQYF. CDR3 nucleotide sequence: TGTGCCAGTAGTATAGGAACCTTTTTGGAGACCCAGTACTTC. Looking up the rest from reference TRBV19 and TRBJ2-5 gives the full variable domain: DGGITQSPKYLFRKEGQNVTLSCEQNLNHDAMYWYRQDPGQGLRLIYYSQIVNDFQKGDIAEGYSVSREKKESFPLTVTSAQKNPTAFYLCASSIGTFLETQYFGPGTRLLVL.

Only one count was recorded for this clone. The chain employs TRBV19 and TRBJ2-3, with no clear D. The CDR3 has 15 residues. In germline, CDR1 is LNHDA, CDR2 SQIVND (reference sequence). Between the trimmed V and J ends, which lost 2 bases and 2 bases, there was a span of 11 bases. CDR3 in amino acids: CASSIIGTFTDTQYF. In DNA form, the CDR3 reads TGTGCCAGTAGTATAATCGGAACTTTCACAGATACGCAGTATTTT.

This clone was seen a few times. V gene TRBV27 combines with J gene TRBJ2-2; D is ambiguous. CDR1 MNHEY and CDR2 SMNVEV come from the germline V gene (reference sequence). Trimming left V 2 bases short and J 6 bases short, with 16 bases between. This CDR3 is built from 16 residues. CDR3 coding DNA: TGTGCCAGCAGTTTACAAAGCACATTCAATTCCGGGGAGCTGTTTTTT. Protein sequence: CASSLQSTFNSGELFF.

This clone was observed a few times. The chain combines TRBV10-3 with TRBJ2-7; D not certain. The CDR3 consists of 14 residues. Trimming removed 0 bases at V and 5 bases at J, with 11 bases between. In germline, CDR1 is ENHRY, CDR2 SYGVKD. The CDR3 nucleotides are TGTGCCATCAGTGAGTCGGTTCGACTCAACGAGCAGTACTTC. Translated, it gives CAISESVRLNEQYF.

The chain joins TRBV6-5 to TRBJ1-2; D gene unclear. In germline, CDR1 is MNHEY, CDR2 SVGAGI. Trimming cost V 6 bases and J 8 bases, with 16 bases left between them. This CDR3 comprises 13 residues. CDR3 sequence: CASSRTQEGGYTF. CDR3 DNA sequence: TGTGCCAGCAGCCGGACCCAGGAGGGCGGCTACACCTTC.

The chain joins TRBV6-1 to TRBJ1-1, with D possibly TRBD1 on 5 matching bases. The V and J ends lost 2 bases and 4 bases respectively, with 8 bases between them. The CDR3 is 13 residues long. Germline V gives CDR1 MNHNS, CDR2 SASEGT. The CDR3 reads CASSEQGVTEAFF. Here the CDR3 DNA reads TGTGCCAGCAGTGAACAGGGAGTCACTGAAGCTTTCTTT.

The gene calls are TRBV9 and TRBJ1-1; D remains unclear. This CDR3 comprises 14 residues. Germline CDR1 SGDLS, CDR2 YYNGEE. V was cut by 1 base and J by 7 bases, with 14 bases left in between. CDR3 nucleotide sequence: TGTGCCAGCAGCGTAAATATGGTGGACTTTGAAGCTTTCTTT. It is translated as CASSVNMVDFEAFF.